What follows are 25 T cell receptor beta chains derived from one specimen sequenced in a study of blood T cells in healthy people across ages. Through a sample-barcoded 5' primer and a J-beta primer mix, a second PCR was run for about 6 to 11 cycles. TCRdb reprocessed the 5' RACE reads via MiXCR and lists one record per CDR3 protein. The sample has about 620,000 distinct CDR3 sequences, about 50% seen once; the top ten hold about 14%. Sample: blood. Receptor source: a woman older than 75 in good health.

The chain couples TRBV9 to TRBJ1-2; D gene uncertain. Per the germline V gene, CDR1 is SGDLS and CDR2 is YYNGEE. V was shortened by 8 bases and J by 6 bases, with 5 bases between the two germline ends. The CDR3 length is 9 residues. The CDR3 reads CASGNGYTF. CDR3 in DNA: TGTGCCAGTGGTAATGGCTACACCTTC. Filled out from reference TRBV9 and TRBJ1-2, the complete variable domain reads DSGVTQTPKHLITATGQRVTLRCSPRSGDLSVYWYQQSLDQGLQFLIQYYNGEERAKGNILERFSAQQFPDLHSELNLSSLELGDSALYFCASGNGYTFGSGTRLTVV.

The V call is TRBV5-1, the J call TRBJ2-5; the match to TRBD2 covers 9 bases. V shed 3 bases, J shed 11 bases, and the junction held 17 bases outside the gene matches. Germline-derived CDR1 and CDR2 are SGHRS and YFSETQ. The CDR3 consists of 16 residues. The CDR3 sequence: CASSSVAGARCNEQYF. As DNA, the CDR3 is TGCGCCAGCAGCTCTGTAGCGGGGGCCCGTTGCAATGAGCAGTACTTC.

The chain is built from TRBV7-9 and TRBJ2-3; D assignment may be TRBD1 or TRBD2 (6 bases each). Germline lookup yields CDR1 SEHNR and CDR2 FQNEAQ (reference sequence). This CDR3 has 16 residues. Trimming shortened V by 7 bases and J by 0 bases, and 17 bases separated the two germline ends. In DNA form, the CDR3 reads TGTGCCAGCATCCAATGGGGGGCCCCTAGCACAGATACGCAGTATTTT. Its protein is CASIQWGAPSTDTQYF.

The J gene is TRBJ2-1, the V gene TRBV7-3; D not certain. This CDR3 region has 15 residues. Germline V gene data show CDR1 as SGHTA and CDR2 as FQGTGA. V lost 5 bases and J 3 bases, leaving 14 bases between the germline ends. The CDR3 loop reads CASSPGVANYNEQFF. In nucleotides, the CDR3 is TGTGCCAGCAGCCCAGGAGTTGCAAACTACAATGAGCAGTTCTTC.

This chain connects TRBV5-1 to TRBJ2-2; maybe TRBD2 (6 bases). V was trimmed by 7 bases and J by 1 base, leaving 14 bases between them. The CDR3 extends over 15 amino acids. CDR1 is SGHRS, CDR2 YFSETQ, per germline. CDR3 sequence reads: CASSTGDLNTGELFF. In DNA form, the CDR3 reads TGCGCCAGCTCAACCGGGGACTTGAACACCGGGGAGCTGTTTTTT.

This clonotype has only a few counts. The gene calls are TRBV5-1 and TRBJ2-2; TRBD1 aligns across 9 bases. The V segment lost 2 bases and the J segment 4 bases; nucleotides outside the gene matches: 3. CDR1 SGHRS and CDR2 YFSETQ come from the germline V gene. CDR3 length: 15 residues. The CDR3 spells CASSLMTGGTGELFF. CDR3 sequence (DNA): TGCGCCAGCAGCTTAATGACAGGGGGCACCGGGGAGCTGTTTTTT.

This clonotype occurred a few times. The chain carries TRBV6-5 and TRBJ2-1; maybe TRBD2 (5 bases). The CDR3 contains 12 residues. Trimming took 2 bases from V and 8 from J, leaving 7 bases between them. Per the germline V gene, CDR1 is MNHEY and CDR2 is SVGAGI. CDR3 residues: CASSYGADEQFF. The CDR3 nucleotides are TGTGCCAGCAGTTACGGAGCGGATGAGCAGTTCTTC.

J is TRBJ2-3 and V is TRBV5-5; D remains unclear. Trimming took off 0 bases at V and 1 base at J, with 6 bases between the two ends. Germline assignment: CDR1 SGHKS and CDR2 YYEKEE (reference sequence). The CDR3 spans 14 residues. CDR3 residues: CASSLDRRTDTQYF. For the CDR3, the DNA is TGTGCCAGCAGCTTGGACCGGCGCACAGATACGCAGTATTTT.

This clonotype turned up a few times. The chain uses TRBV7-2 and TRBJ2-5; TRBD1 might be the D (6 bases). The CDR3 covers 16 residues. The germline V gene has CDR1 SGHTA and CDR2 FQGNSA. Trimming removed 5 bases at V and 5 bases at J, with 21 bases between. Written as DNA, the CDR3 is TGTGCCAGCAGCCCAGGGGCATCTTTATTTTTGGAGACCCAGTACTTC. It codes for CASSPGASLFLETQYF.

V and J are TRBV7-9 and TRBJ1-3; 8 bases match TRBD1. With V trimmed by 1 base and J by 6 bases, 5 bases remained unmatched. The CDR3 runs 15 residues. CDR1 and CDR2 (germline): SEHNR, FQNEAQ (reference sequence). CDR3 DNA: TGTGCCAGCAGCTTAGGAGGACAGGGCGTAAACACCATATATTTT. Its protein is CASSLGGQGVNTIYF.

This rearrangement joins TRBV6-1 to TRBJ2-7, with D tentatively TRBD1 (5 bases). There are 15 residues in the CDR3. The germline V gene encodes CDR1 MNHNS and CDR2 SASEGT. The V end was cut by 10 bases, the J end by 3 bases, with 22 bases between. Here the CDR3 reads CANTLGASMDYEQYF. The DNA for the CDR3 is TGTGCCAACACCCTAGGGGCTAGTATGGACTACGAGCAGTACTTC.

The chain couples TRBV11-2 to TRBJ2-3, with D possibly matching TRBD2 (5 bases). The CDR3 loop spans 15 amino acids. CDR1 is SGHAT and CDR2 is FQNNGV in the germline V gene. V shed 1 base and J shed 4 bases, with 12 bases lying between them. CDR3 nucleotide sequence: TGTGCCAGCAGCTTAGGCCGGGATGTATCAGATACGCAGTATTTT. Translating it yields CASSLGRDVSDTQYF.

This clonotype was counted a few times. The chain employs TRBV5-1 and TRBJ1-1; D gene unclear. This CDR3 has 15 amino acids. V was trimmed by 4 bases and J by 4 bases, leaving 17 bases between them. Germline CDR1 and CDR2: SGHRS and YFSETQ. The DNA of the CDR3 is TGCGCCAGCAGCGACTCTCGGACGGCGGGCACTGAAGCTTTCTTT. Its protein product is CASSDSRTAGTEAFF.

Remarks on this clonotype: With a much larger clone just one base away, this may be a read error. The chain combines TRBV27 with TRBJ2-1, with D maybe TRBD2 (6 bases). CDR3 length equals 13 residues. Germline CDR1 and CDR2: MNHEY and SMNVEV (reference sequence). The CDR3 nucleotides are TGTGTCAGCAGTTCCCGGGAGCCTCTTGAGCAGTTCTTC. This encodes CVSSSREPLEQFF.

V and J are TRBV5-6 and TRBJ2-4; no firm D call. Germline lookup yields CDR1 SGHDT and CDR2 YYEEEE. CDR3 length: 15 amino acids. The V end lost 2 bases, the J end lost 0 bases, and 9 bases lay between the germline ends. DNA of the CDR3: TGTGCCAGCAGCTTACAGCCCACAGCCAAAAACATTCAGTACTTC. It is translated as CASSLQPTAKNIQYF.

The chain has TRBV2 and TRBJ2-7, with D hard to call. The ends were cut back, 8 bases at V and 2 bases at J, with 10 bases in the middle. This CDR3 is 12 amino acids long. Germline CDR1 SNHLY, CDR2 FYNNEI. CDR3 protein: CASGQITYEQYF. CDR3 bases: TGTGCCAGCGGGCAGATCACCTACGAGCAGTACTTC.

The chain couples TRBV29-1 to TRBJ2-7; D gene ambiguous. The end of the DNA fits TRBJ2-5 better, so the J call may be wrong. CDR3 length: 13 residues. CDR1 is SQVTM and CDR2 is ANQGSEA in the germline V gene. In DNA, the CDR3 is TGCAGCGTTGTCGCGGCAGGCGGAGTGACCCAGTACTTC. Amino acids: CSVVAAGGVTQYF.

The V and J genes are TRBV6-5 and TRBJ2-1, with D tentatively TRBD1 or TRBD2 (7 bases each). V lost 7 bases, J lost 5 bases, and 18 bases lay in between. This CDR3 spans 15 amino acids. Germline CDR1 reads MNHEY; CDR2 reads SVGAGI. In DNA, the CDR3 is TGTGCCAGCAACAGGGGAGGGCTTGGGGACAATGAGCAGTTCTTC. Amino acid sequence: CASNRGGLGDNEQFF.

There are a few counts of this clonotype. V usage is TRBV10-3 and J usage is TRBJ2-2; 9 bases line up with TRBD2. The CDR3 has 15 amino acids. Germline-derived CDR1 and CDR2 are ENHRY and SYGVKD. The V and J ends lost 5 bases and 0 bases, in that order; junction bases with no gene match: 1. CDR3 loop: CAISPSGANTGELFF. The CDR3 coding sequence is TGTGCCATCAGTCCTAGCGGGGCGAACACCGGGGAGCTGTTTTTT.

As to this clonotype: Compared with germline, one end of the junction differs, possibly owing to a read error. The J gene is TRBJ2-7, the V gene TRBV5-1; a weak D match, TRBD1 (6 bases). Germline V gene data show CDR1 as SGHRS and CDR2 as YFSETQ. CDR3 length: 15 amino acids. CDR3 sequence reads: CASSLGDRDNYEQYF. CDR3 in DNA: TGCGCCAGTAGCTTGGGAGACCGGGACAACTACGAGCAGTACTTC.

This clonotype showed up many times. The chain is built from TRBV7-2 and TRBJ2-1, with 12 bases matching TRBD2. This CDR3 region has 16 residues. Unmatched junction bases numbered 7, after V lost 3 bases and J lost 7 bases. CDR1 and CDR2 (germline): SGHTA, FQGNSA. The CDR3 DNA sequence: TGTGCCAGCAGCTTTCCACCGACTAGCGGGAGAAATGAGCAGTTCTTC. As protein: CASSFPPTSGRNEQFF.

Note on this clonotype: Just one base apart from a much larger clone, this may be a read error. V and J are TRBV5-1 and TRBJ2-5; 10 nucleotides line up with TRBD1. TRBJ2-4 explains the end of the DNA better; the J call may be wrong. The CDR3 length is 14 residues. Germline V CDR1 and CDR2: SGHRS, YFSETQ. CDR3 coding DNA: TGCGCCAGCAGCAGGACAGGGGGCAAAAACATTCAGTACTTC. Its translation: CASSRTGGKNIQYF.

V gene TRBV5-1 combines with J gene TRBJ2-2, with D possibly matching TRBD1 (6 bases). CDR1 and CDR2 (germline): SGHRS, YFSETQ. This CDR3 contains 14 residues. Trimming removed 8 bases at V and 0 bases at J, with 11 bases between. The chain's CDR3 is CASTGTPNTGELFF. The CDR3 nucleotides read TGCGCCAGTACCGGGACACCGAACACCGGGGAGCTGTTTTTT. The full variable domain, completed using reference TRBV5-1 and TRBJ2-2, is KAGVTQTPRYLIKTRGQQVTLSCSPISGHRSVSWYQQTPGQGLQFLFEYFSETQRNKGNFPGRFSGRQFSNSRSEMNVSTLELGDSALYLCASTGTPNTGELFFGEGSRLTVL.

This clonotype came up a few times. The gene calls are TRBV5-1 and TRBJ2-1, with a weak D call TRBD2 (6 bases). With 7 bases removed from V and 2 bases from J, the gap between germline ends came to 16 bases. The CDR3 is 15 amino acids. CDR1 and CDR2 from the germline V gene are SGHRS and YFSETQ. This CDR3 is CASGRRGATYNEQFF. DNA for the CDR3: TGCGCCAGCGGGAGGAGGGGAGCTACCTACAATGAGCAGTTCTTC.

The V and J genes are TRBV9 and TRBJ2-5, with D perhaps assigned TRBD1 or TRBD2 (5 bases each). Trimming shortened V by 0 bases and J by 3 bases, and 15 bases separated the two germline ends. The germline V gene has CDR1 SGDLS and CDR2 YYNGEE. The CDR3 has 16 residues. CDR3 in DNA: TGTGCCAGCAGCGTAGAGTTCGGGGAACAGGAAGAGACCCAGTACTTC. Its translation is CASSVEFGEQEETQYF.